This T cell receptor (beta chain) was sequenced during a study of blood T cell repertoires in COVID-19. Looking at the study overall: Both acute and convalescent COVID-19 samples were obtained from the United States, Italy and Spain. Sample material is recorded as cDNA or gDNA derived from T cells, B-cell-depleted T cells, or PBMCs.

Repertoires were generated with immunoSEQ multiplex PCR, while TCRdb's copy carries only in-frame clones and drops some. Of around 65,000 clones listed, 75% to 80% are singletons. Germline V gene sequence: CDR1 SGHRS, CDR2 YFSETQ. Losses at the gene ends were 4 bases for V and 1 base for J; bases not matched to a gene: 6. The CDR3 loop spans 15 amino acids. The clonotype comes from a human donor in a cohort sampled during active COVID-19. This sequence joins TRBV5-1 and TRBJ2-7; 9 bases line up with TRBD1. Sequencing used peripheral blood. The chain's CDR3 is CASSRDRESSYEQYF. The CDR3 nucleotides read TGCGCCAGCAGCCGGGACAGGGAGTCTTCCTACGAGCAGTACTTC.